This T cell receptor (beta chain) was documented in a study of control samples from healthy donors and cancer patients. The CDR3 has 14 residues. The germline V gene encodes CDR1 GTSNPN and CDR2 SVGIG (reference sequence). Trimming shortened V by 3 bases and J by 1 base, and 12 bases separated the two germline ends. Sequenced by immunoSEQ multiplex PCR; TCRdb stores in-frame clones only, minus some. The sample lists 150,000 or so clones, about 94% occurring once. Sequenced material: blood. V and J are TRBV30 and TRBJ1-1; D not resolved. The clonotype originates from a man in his forties or fifties in good health. The CDR3 DNA follows: TGTGCCTGGAGGCACAACCTTCGGAACACTGAAGCTTTCTTT. Its protein is CAWRHNLRNTEAFF.